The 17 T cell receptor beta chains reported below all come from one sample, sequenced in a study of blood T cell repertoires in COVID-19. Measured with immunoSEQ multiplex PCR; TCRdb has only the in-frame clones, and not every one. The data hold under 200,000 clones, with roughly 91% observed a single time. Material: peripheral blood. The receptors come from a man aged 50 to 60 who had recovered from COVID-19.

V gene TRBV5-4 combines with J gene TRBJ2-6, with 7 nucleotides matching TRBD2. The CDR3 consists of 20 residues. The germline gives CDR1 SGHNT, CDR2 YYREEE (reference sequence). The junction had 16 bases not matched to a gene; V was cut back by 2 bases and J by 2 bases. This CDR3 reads CASSFPGNAGEGPGANVLTF. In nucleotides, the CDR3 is TGTGCCAGCAGCTTCCCCGGGAATGCGGGAGAGGGTCCTGGGGCCAACGTCCTGACTTTC.

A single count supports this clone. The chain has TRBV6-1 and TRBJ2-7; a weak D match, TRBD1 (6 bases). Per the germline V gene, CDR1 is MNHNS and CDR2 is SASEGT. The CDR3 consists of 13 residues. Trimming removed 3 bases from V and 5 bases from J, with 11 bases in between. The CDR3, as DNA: TGTGCCAGCAGTGATACAGGGTTCCACGAGCAGTACTTC. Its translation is CASSDTGFHEQYF.

This CDR3 is CASSFQEGSTEAFF. CDR3 nucleotides: TGTGCCAGCAGTTTTCAAGAGGGTAGCACTGAAGCTTTCTTT. The chain combines TRBV28 with TRBJ1-1; D is unresolved. Trimming left V 3 bases short and J 4 bases short, with 12 bases between. Germline-derived CDR1 and CDR2 are MDHEN and SYDVKM. This CDR3 has 14 amino acids.

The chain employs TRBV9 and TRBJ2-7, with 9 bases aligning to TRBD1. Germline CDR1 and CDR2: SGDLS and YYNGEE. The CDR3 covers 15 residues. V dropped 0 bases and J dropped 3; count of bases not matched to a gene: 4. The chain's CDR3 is CASSVEGTGNYEQYF. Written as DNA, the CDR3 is TGTGCCAGCAGCGTAGAAGGGACAGGGAACTACGAGCAGTACTTC. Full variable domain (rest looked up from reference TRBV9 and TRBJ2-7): DSGVTQTPKHLITATGQRVTLRCSPRSGDLSVYWYQQSLDQGLQFLIQYYNGEERAKGNILERFSAQQFPDLHSELNLSSLELGDSALYFCASSVEGTGNYEQYFGPGTRLTVT.

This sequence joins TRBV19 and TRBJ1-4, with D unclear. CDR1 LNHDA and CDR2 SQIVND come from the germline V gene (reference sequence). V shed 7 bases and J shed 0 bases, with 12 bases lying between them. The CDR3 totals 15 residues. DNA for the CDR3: TGTGCCAGTAAAAAAGGGAGTGCAACTAATGAAAAACTGTTTTTT. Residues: CASKKGSATNEKLFF.

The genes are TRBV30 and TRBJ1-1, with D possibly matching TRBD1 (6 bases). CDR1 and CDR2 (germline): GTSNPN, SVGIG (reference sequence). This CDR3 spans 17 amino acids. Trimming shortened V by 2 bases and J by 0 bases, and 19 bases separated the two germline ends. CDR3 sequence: CAWSPRGGQGMNTEAFF. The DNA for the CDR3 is TGTGCCTGGAGTCCGAGGGGGGGCCAGGGAATGAACACTGAAGCTTTCTTT.

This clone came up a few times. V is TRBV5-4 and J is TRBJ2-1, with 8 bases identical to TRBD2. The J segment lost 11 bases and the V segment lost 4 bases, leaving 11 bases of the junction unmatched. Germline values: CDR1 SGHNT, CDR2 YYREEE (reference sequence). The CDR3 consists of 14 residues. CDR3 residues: CASSPTHGGGQQFF. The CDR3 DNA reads TGTGCCAGCAGCCCCACCCACGGGGGGGGCCAGCAGTTCTTC.

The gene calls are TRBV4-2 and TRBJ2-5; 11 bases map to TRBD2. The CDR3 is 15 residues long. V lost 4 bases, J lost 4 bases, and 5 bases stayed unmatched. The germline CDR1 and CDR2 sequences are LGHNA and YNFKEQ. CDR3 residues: CASSPVAGGLETQYF. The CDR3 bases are TGTGCCAGCAGCCCCGTAGCGGGGGGGCTAGAGACCCAGTACTTC.

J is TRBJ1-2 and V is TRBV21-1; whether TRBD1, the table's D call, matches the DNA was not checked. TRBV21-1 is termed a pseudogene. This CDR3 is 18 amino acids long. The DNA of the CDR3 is TGTGCCAGCAGCAAAGACCGGGACAGGGGTAAGATGGACTATGGCTACACCTTC. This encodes CASSKDRDRGKMDYGYTF.

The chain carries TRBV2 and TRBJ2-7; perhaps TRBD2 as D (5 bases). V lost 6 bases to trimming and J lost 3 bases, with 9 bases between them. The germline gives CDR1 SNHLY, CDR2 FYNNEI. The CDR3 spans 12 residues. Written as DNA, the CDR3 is TGTGCCAGCAGAGACTATGTCTACGAGCAGTACTTC. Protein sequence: CASRDYVYEQYF.

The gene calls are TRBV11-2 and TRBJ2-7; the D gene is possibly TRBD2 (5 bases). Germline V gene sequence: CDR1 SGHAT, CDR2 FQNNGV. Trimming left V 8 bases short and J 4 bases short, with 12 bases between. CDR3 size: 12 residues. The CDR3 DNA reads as TGTGCCAGCGAGGGCGGGCGGTACGAGCAGTACTTC. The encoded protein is CASEGGRYEQYF.

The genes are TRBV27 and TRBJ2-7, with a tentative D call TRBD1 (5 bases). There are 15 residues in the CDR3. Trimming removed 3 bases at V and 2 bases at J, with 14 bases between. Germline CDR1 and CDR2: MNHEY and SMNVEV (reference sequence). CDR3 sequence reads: CASSFWGSYPYEQYF. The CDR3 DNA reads TGTGCCAGCAGTTTTTGGGGCAGTTATCCCTACGAGCAGTACTTC.

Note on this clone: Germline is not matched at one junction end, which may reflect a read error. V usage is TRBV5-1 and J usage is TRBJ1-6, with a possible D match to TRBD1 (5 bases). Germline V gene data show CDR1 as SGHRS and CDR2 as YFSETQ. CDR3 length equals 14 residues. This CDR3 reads CASSFGRDNSPLHF. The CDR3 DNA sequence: TGCGCCAGCAGCTTCGGCAGGGATAACTCACCCCTCCACTTT.

The CDR3 here is CASSIAGTGARDTQYF. The CDR3 nucleotides are TGTGCCAGTAGTATAGCAGGGACAGGAGCACGAGATACGCAGTATTTT. The rearrangement uses TRBV19 and TRBJ2-3, with 8 bases aligning to TRBD1. CDR1 and CDR2 from the germline V gene are LNHDA and SQIVND (reference sequence). V dropped 1 base and J dropped 5; count of bases not matched to a gene: 8. This CDR3 is 16 amino acids long.

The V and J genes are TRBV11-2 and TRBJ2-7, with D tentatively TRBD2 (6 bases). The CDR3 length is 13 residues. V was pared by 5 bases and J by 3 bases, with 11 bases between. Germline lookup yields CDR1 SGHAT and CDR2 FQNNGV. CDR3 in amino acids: CASSTLGGYEQYF. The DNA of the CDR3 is TGTGCCAGCAGCACCCTCGGGGGCTACGAGCAGTACTTC.

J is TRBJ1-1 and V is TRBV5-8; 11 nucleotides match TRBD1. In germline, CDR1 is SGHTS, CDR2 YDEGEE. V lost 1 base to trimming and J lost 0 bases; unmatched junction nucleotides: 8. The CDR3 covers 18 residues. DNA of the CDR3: TGTGCCAGCAGCTTGTGGGGGACAGGGGGGGCCATGAACACTGAAGCTTTCTTT. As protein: CASSLWGTGGAMNTEAFF.

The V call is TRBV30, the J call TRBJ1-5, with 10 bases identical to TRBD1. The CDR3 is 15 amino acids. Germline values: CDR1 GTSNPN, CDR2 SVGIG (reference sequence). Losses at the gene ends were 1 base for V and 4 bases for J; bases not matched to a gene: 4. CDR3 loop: CAWSDGTGANQPQHF. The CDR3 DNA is TGTGCCTGGAGTGACGGGACAGGGGCAAATCAGCCCCAGCATTTT.